The source of this TCR beta chain is a study of CD8 T cell repertoires and HIV-1 epitope variants. Study information: Each of Twenty-five Gag and Nef epitope peptides stimulated a separate culture. The baseline condition was 1M T cells left uncultured.

V lost 3 bases and J 2 bases, leaving 14 bases between the germline ends. There are 16 residues in the CDR3. The V gene's germline CDR1 is SGHDN and CDR2 FVKESK. For this clone: What it binds is unknown.

TCR beta CDR3 was sequenced at survey depth on immunoSEQ. Generated by immunoSEQ multiplex PCR, the TCRdb table keeps only in-frame clones and is missing some. The data contain 4,500 or so clones, roughly 72% of them singletons. The study, taken as a whole, reports: Of roughly nine antigen-specific beta clonotypes, more than 5 appeared to cross-react with escape variants.

Sequencing input: cultured CD8+ T cells derived from PBMCs. The TCR was taken from a male donor with HIV. The V call is TRBV14, the J call TRBJ2-1; either TRBD1 or TRBD2 may fit D (5 bases each). The DNA of the CDR3 is TGTGCCAGCAGCCAGGGGGACCTCAGGACCTACAATGAGCAGTTCTTC. As protein: CASSQGDLRTYNEQFF.